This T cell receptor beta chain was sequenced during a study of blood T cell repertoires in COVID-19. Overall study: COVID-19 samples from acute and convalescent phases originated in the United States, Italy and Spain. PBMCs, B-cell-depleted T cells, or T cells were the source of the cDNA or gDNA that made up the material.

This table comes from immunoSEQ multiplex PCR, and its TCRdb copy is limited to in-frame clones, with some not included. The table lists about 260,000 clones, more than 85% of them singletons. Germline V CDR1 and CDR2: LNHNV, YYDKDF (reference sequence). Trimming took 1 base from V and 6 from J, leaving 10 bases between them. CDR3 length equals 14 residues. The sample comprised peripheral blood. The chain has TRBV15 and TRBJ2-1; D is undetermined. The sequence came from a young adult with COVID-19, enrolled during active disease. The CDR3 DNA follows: TGTGCCACCAGCAGAGGTGTAGCTCCCAATGAGCAGTTCTTC. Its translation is CATSRGVAPNEQFF. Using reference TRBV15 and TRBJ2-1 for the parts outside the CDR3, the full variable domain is DAMVIQNPRYQVTQFGKPVTLSCSQTLNHNVMYWYQQKSSQAPKLLFHYYDKDFNNEADTPDNFQSRRPNTSFCFLDIRSPGLGDTAMYLCATSRGVAPNEQFFGPGTRLTVL.